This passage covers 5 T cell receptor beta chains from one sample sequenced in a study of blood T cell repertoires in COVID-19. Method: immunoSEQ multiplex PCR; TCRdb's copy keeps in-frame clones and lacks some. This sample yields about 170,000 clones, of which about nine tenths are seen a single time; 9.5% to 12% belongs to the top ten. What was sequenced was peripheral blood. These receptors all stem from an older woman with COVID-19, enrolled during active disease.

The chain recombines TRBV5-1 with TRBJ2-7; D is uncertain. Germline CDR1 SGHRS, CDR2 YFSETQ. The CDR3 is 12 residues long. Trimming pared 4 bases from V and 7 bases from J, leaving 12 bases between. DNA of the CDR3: TGCGCCAGCAGCCATTCCGTCGGGGAGCAGTACTTC. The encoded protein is CASSHSVGEQYF.

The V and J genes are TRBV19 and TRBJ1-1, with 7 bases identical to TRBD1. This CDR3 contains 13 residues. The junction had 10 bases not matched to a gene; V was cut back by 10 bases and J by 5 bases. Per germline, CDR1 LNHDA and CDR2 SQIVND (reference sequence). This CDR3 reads CATETGRGTEAFF. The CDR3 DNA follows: TGTGCCACTGAGACAGGGAGAGGGACTGAAGCTTTCTTT.

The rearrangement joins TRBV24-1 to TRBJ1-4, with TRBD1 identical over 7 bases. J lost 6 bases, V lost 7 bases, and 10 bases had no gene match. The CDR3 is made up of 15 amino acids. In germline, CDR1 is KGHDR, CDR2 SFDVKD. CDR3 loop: CATSVGGGVHEKLFF. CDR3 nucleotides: TGTGCCACCAGCGTAGGGGGCGGGGTACATGAAAAACTGTTTTTT.

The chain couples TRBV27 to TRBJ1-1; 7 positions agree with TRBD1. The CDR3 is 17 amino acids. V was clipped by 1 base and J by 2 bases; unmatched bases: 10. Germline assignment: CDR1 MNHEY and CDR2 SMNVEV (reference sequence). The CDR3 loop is CASSLLGVTGANTEAFF. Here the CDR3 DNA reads TGTGCCAGCAGTTTATTGGGTGTAACAGGGGCTAACACTGAAGCTTTCTTT.

CDR3 sequence (DNA): TGTGCCAGCAGTTCGAGGACTAGCGGGAGGCCGGGAAATGTGAATGAGCAGTTCTTC. Translation gives CASSSRTSGRPGNVNEQFF. This chain joins TRBV27 and TRBJ2-1; TRBD2 matches 14 bases. This CDR3 comprises 19 residues. Germline lookup yields CDR1 MNHEY and CDR2 SMNVEV (reference sequence). After removal of 4 bases from V and 7 bases from J, the junction contained 15 bases not matched to a gene.